The present TCR beta chain was sequenced within a study of T cells in narcolepsy. Study-wide background: Healthy controls were enrolled alongside patients with narcolepsy type 1 or type 2. Study-wide points: HCRT-specific and TRIB2-specific autoreactive clonotypes appeared among same-patient CSF and blood CD4+ clonotypes.

The germline V gene encodes CDR1 LNHDA and CDR2 SQIVND (reference sequence). V lost 1 base to trimming and J lost 4 bases, with 7 bases between them. This CDR3 is 14 amino acids long. Method: immunoSEQ multiplex PCR; TCRdb's copy keeps in-frame clones and lacks some. The sample holds about 34,000 clones, about four fifths seen once. A note on this clone: Its antigen is unknown.

The TCR was taken from a human donor in good health. The chain is built from TRBV19 and TRBJ2-2; weak D call: TRBD1 (5 bases). Sequenced material: memory (CD45RA-) CD4+ T cells from blood. The CDR3: CASSIVQGTGELFF. CDR3 DNA: TGTGCCAGTAGTATAGTCCAGGGCACCGGGGAGCTGTTTTTT.